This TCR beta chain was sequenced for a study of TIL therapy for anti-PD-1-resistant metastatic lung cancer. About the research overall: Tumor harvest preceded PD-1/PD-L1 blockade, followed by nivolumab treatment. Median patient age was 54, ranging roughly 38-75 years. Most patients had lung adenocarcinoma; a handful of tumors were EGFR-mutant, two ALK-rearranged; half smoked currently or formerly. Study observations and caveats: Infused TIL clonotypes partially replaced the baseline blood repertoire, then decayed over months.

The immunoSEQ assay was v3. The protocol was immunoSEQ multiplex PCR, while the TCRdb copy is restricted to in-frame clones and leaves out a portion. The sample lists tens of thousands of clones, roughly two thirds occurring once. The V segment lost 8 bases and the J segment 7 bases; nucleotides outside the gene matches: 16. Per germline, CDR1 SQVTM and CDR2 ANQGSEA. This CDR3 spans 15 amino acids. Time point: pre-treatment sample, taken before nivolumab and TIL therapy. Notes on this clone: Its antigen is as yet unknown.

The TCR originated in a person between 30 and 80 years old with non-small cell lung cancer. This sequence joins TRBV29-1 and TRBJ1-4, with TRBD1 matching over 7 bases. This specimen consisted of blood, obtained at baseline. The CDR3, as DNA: TGCAGCACCCGGGACAGAGCCCTACGCGGTGAAAAACTGTTTTTT. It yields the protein CSTRDRALRGEKLFF.